What follows are 25 T cell receptor beta chains derived from one specimen sequenced in a study of cytomegalovirus exposure and HLA in healthy donors. Primers for the PCR totalled 60 Vbeta and 13 Jbeta. Sequencing used immunoSEQ multiplex PCR; TCRdb keeps in-frame clones, though not all of them. The sample gives fewer than 200,000 clones, around 80% of which show up once; over 1.5% is in the top ten. The sequenced sample was PBMCs. These receptors were obtained from a man aged 35 to 55 in good health and CMV-seropositive.

The sample holds a few counts of this clone. The chain links TRBV7-2 to TRBJ1-4, with D possibly matching TRBD1 (5 bases). V was pared by 6 bases and J by 5 bases, with 10 bases between. CDR3 length equals 13 residues. CDR1 is SGHTA, CDR2 FQGNSA, per germline. CDR3 nucleotides: TGTGCCAGCAGTCGGACAAGAAATGAAAAACTGTTTTTT. This codes for CASSRTRNEKLFF.

V gene TRBV12-5 combines with J gene TRBJ1-5; 7 bases agree with TRBD1. CDR1 is LGHNT and CDR2 is FRNRAP in the germline V gene. This CDR3 is built from 14 residues. V gave up 5 bases and J gave up 3 bases; unmatched junction bases: 4. The chain's CDR3 is CASGPGQNNQPQHF. Written as DNA, the CDR3 is TGTGCTAGTGGTCCGGGACAGAACAATCAGCCCCAGCATTTT.

A few counts support this clone. Here the CDR3 DNA reads TGTGCCAGCAGCGTAGGGACAGAGGACTACGAGCAGTACTTC. Residues: CASSVGTEDYEQYF. This chain uses TRBV9 with TRBJ2-7, with D perhaps TRBD1 (6 bases). V dropped 0 bases and J dropped 3 bases, with 10 bases sitting between them. The germline CDR1 and CDR2 sequences are SGDLS and YYNGEE. The CDR3 totals 14 residues.

V is TRBV10-3 and J is TRBJ2-5; TRBD2 agrees at 9 bases. Germline V gene lookup returns CDR1 ENHRY and CDR2 SYGVKD. The CDR3 consists of 14 residues. The J segment lost 1 base and the V segment lost 6 bases, leaving 3 bases of the junction unmatched. The CDR3 loop is CAIRTSGPQETQYF. DNA for the CDR3: TGTGCCATCAGAACTAGCGGGCCCCAAGAGACCCAGTACTTC.

This clone was recorded once. The rearrangement links TRBV28 to TRBJ2-3, with 9 bases identical to TRBD2. The V gene's germline CDR1 is MDHEN and CDR2 SYDVKM. With V trimmed by 6 bases and J by 3 bases, 4 bases remained unmatched. This CDR3 comprises 14 residues. CDR3 loop: CASSVAGETDTQYF. Written as DNA, the CDR3 is TGTGCCAGCAGCGTAGCGGGAGAAACAGATACGCAGTATTTT.

As regards this clone: Germline and junction disagree at one end, which may indicate a read error. This rearrangement joins TRBV7-9 to TRBJ1-5, with 10 bases lining up with TRBD1. This CDR3 spans 15 amino acids. The germline gives CDR1 SEHNR, CDR2 FQNEAQ (reference sequence). Written as DNA, the CDR3 is TGTTCCAGCAGCCTGGACAGGGGGATTTACCAGCCCCAGCATTTT. Its translation: CSSSLDRGIYQPQHF.

The chain joins TRBV5-1 to TRBJ2-5; D perhaps matches TRBD1 (6 bases). Trimming took off 3 bases at V and 5 bases at J, with 23 bases between the two ends. Germline CDR1 SGHRS, CDR2 YFSETQ. The CDR3 length is 17 residues. Here the CDR3 DNA reads TGCGCCAGCAGCTCACCCCCACAGGGTTCGAAGGTGGAGACCCAGTACTTC. Translated: CASSSPPQGSKVETQYF.

The V and J genes are TRBV21-1 and TRBJ2-7; no check of the table's D call, TRBD2, against the DNA was made. TRBV21-1 is a pseudogene locus. The CDR3 runs to 17 residues. The CDR3 nucleotides are TGTGCCAGCAGCAAAGTTAAACAGCGGGCCCTCTCCTACGAGCAGTACTTC. Translating it yields CASSKVKQRALSYEQYF.

This chain uses TRBV19 with TRBJ1-2; TRBD1 matches 7 bases. Germline loops: CDR1 LNHDA, CDR2 SQIVND (reference sequence). V was clipped by 5 bases and J by 5 bases; unmatched bases: 5. The CDR3 contains 13 residues. CDR3 amino acids: CASSPTTGYGYTF. CDR3 DNA: TGTGCCAGTAGTCCAACGACAGGGTATGGCTACACCTTC.

J is TRBJ1-1 and V is TRBV11-3; 8 positions agree with TRBD1. This CDR3 region has 12 residues. Trimming removed 6 bases from V and 8 bases from J; junction bases left unmatched: 5. Germline V gene lookup returns CDR1 SGHNT and CDR2 YENEEA. The CDR3 here is CASRGGQGEAFF. Here the CDR3 DNA reads TGTGCCAGCAGGGGTGGACAGGGCGAAGCTTTCTTT.

V usage is TRBV5-4 and J usage is TRBJ1-2, with 9 bases matching TRBD1. The V and J ends lost 6 bases and 5 bases, in that order; junction bases with no gene match: 5. Germline assignment: CDR1 SGHNT and CDR2 YYREEE (reference sequence). The CDR3 is 13 amino acids. The DNA of the CDR3 is TGTGCCAGCACCCGGGACAGGGATTATGGCTACACCTTC. This gives the protein CASTRDRDYGYTF.

The chain is built from TRBV5-4 and TRBJ2-2; 9 nucleotides agree with TRBD2. This CDR3 has 15 amino acids. The germline V gene encodes CDR1 SGHNT and CDR2 YYREEE (reference sequence). Trimming removed 8 bases from V and 7 bases from J; junction bases left unmatched: 12. Here the CDR3 reads CASHKAGGDVGELFF. DNA of the CDR3: TGTGCCAGTCATAAAGCGGGAGGCGACGTCGGGGAGCTGTTTTTT.

The V call is TRBV6-5, the J call TRBJ1-1; tentative D call: TRBD1 (5 bases). CDR3 length equals 13 residues. The V gene lost 6 bases and the J gene lost 4 bases, with 12 bases spanning the gap. The germline V gene encodes CDR1 MNHEY and CDR2 SVGAGI. The CDR3 protein is CASSPTRATEAFF. CDR3 in DNA: TGTGCCAGCAGCCCGACCAGGGCCACTGAAGCTTTCTTT.

This clone was seen only a few times. This rearrangement joins TRBV5-6 to TRBJ2-2, with 7 bases that match TRBD2. Germline V gene data show CDR1 as SGHDT and CDR2 as YYEEEE. J gave up 15 bases and V 4 bases, and 9 bases lay outside the gene matches. CDR3 size: 12 residues. In DNA, the CDR3 is TGTGCCAGCAGCCGTGGGAGGGTCACGGTGTTTTTT. This encodes CASSRGRVTVFF.

The chain carries TRBV5-4 and TRBJ2-3; D is ambiguous. The V end was cut by 1 base, the J end by 4 bases, with 10 bases between. There are 14 residues in the CDR3. CDR1 and CDR2 from the germline V gene are SGHNT and YYREEE (reference sequence). The CDR3 DNA is TGTGCCAGCAGCTTGCCAGTATTTGCAGATACGCAGTATTTT. It codes for CASSLPVFADTQYF.

This clone appeared once. V usage is TRBV6-6 and J usage is TRBJ2-7; TRBD1 might be the D (5 bases). The CDR3 covers 14 residues. CDR1 and CDR2 (germline): MNHNY, SVGAGI (reference sequence). V lost 6 bases and J lost 2, with 14 bases in between. The CDR3 nucleotides read TGTGCCAGCAGAGCTACAGGAGAGGCCTACGAGCAGTACTTC. Translating gives CASRATGEAYEQYF.

Points on this clone: At one end, the junction sequence differs from germline, possibly due to a read error. The V call is TRBV30, the J call TRBJ2-3; 10 bases agree with TRBD1. The CDR3 contains 18 residues. The germline CDR1 and CDR2 sequences are GTSNPN and SVGIG (reference sequence). The CDR3 loop is CAWRGYRTGGSSTDMQYF. As DNA, the CDR3 is TGTGCCTGGAGGGGCTATCGGACAGGGGGATCTAGCACAGATATGCAGTATTTT.

The V and J genes are TRBV5-8 and TRBJ2-5; 10 bases are a match to TRBD2. This CDR3 is built from 17 residues. With V trimmed by 0 bases and J by 2 bases, 7 bases remained unmatched. The germline V gene encodes CDR1 SGHTS and CDR2 YDEGEE. The CDR3 region is CASSLGLAGVKQETQYF. CDR3 nucleotide sequence: TGTGCCAGCAGCTTGGGGCTAGCGGGAGTTAAGCAAGAGACCCAGTACTTC.

V gene TRBV28 combines with J gene TRBJ2-1, with a tentative D call TRBD2 (5 bases). The CDR3 runs 12 residues. Germline V gene lookup returns CDR1 MDHEN and CDR2 SYDVKM. V shed 7 bases and J shed 10 bases, with 14 bases lying between them. CDR3 DNA: TGTGCCAGCACCACTTGGTCGGGGGAGCAGTTCTTC. This gives the protein CASTTWSGEQFF.

This sequence joins TRBV5-1 and TRBJ2-1; D might be TRBD1 (7 bases). CDR3 length: 17 residues. In germline, CDR1 is SGHRS, CDR2 YFSETQ. V was cut by 0 bases and J by 5 bases, with 18 bases left in between. The CDR3 spells CASSLGDRRGLDNEQFF. The DNA of the CDR3 is TGCGCCAGCAGCTTGGGAGACAGGAGGGGGCTAGACAATGAGCAGTTCTTC. Variable domain in full (rest from reference TRBV5-1 and TRBJ2-1): KAGVTQTPRYLIKTRGQQVTLSCSPISGHRSVSWYQQTPGQGLQFLFEYFSETQRNKGNFPGRFSGRQFSNSRSEMNVSTLELGDSALYLCASSLGDRRGLDNEQFFGPGTRLTVL.

This chain connects TRBV5-1 to TRBJ2-7; D gene unclear. This CDR3 has 16 residues. Deletions cut 4 bases from V and 0 bases from J, with 17 bases between. Germline loops: CDR1 SGHRS, CDR2 YFSETQ. The CDR3 DNA sequence: TGCGCCAGCAGCCCAGACGGTGCGCGGTTCTCCTACGAGCAGTACTTC. Translating gives CASSPDGARFSYEQYF.

The chain joins TRBV6-4 to TRBJ2-3; tentative D call: TRBD2 (6 bases). Trimming cost V 3 bases and J 0 bases, with 10 bases left between them. Germline-derived CDR1 and CDR2 are MRHNA and SNTAGT. The CDR3 length is 15 residues. The CDR3 protein is CASSDVGGSTDTQYF. CDR3 nucleotides: TGTGCCAGCAGTGATGTAGGAGGGAGCACAGATACGCAGTATTTT.

V usage is TRBV7-6 and J usage is TRBJ2-1; the match to TRBD2 covers 8 bases. Germline-derived CDR1 and CDR2 are SGHVS and FNYEAQ. This CDR3 is built from 14 residues. V gave up 1 base and J gave up 6 bases; unmatched junction bases: 2. This chain's CDR3 is CASSLDGGGNEQFF. The CDR3 DNA follows: TGTGCCAGCAGCTTAGACGGGGGGGGCAATGAGCAGTTCTTC.

This chain connects TRBV27 to TRBJ1-5; D possibly corresponds to TRBD1 (5 bases). V lost 7 bases and J lost 7, with 20 bases in between. From germline, CDR1 is MNHEY and CDR2 SMNVEV (reference sequence). The CDR3 covers 15 residues. CDR3 sequence: CASTPRRGQEQPQHF. The CDR3, as DNA: TGTGCCAGCACCCCGCGGCGGGGCCAGGAACAGCCCCAGCATTTT.

The CDR3 DNA is TGTGCTAGTGGTTCGGGGGGCGTTGGCACAGATACGCAGTATTTT. Translated: CASGSGGVGTDTQYF. The chain employs TRBV12-5 and TRBJ2-3, with D tentatively TRBD2 (7 bases). This CDR3 is built from 15 residues. Trimming took off 4 bases at V and 1 base at J, with 12 bases between the two ends. CDR1 and CDR2 from the germline V gene are LGHNT and FRNRAP.